A selection of T cell receptor beta chains follows, all from one sample in a study of T cells in localized non-small cell lung cancer. Measured with immunoSEQ multiplex PCR; TCRdb has only the in-frame clones, and not every one. The sample includes 20,000 to 25,000 clones, 85% to 90% of them seen just once. Material: peripheral blood, obtained before any cancer treatment. The receptor set was obtained from a male donor older than 55 with stage I lung adenocarcinoma. The CDR3 runs from the conserved cysteine through the conserved F or W. D genes are given only for firm matches.

v_call	j_call	d_call	cdr3_aa
TRBV28	TRBJ2-5	-	CASSRSGTQETQYF
TRBV30	TRBJ2-7	TRBD2	CAWSLERGFYEQYF
TRBV30	TRBJ2-2	-	CAWSVQSQGSLFF
TRBV28	TRBJ1-2	-	CASSPHRTVNYGYTF
TRBV9	TRBJ2-2	TRBD1	CASSVGQGAKTGELFF
TRBV12-2	TRBJ1-2	-	CASRLATGGRGYGYTF
TRBV4-1	TRBJ2-1	-	CASSQEGGYYNEQFF
TRBV25-1	TRBJ2-7	-	CASSEFGSYEQYF
TRBV28	TRBJ1-1	-	CASSLDPNTEAFF
TRBV28	TRBJ1-2	-	CASSPGTGRDYGYTF
TRBV27	TRBJ1-2	-	CASSSLAGDGYTF
TRBV19	TRBJ1-6	-	CASSIDVKGTSPLHF
TRBV6-1	TRBJ2-3	TRBD2	CASGPKAGGSREQYF
TRBV27	TRBJ1-5	-	CASSSSSALYQPQHF
TRBV11-2	TRBJ2-5	TRBD2	CASSLGLGGQETQYF
TRBV7-2	TRBJ2-7	TRBD2	CASSLLAGDSHEQYF
TRBV11-3	TRBJ1-1	-	CASSLETNTEAFF
TRBV9	TRBJ1-1	-	CASSVLQGGWTEAFF
TRBV29-1	TRBJ2-3	-	CSVEVARVTEYF
TRBV11-2	TRBJ2-7	-	CASSLDRVATYEQYF
TRBV7-2	TRBJ1-1	-	CASSLARTVTEAFF
TRBV19	TRBJ2-3	-	CASSIGAGGSDTQYF
TRBV29-1	TRBJ1-1	-	CSVAGGLGTEAFF
TRBV18	TRBJ1-1	-	CASSRAGGTEAFF
TRBV11-2	TRBJ2-2	TRBD2	CASSHASGGDTGELFF
TRBV28	TRBJ2-6	TRBD1	CASSRDRGVSSGANVLTF
TRBV7-2	TRBJ2-5	TRBD2	CASSLGTSWETQYF
TRBV25-1	TRBJ2-7	TRBD2	CASSEFSGAGEDYEQYF
TRBV29-1	TRBJ1-2	-	CSVGPGGRFSNYGYTF